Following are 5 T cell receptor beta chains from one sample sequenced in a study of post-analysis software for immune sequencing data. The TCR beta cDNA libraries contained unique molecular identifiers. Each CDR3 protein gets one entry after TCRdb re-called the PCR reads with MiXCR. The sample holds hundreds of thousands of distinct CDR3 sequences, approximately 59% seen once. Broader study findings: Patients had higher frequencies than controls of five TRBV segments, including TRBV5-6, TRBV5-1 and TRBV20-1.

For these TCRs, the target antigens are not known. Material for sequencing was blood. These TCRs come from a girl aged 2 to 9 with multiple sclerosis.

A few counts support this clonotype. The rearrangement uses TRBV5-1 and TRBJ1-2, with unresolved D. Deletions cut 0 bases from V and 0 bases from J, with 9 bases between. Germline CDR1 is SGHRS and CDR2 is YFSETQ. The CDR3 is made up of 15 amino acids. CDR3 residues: CASSLAGVANYGYTF. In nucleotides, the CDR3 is TGCGCCAGCAGCTTGGCTGGAGTAGCTAACTATGGCTACACCTTC.

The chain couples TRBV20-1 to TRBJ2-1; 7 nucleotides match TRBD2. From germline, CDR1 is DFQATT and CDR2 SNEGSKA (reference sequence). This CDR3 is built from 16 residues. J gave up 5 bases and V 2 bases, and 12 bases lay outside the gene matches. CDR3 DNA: TGCAGTGCTAGAATTCACACCGGGACTATCAACAATGAGCAGTTCTTC. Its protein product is CSARIHTGTINNEQFF.

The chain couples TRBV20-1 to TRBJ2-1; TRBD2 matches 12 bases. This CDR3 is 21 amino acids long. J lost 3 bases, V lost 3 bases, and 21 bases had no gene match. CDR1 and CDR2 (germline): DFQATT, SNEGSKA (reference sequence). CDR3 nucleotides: TGCAGTGCTAGGAAGGGAAGTCCCGGCCGGACTAGCGGGACGGTCTACAATGAGCAGTTCTTC. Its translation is CSARKGSPGRTSGTVYNEQFF.

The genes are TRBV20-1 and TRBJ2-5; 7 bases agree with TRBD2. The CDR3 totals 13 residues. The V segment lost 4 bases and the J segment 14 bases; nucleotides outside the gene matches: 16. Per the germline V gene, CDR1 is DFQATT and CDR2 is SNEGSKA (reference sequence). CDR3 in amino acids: CSATTGLVDEQYF. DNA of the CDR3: TGCAGTGCTACTACCGGACTAGTTGACGAGCAATACTTC.

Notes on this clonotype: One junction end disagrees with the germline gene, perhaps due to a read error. This chain's CDR3 is CVSSFRRSYEQYF. The CDR3 DNA sequence: TGTGTCAGCAGCTTTAGGCGGTCCTACGAGCAGTACTTC. This chain links TRBV5-5 with TRBJ2-7; D ambiguous. Looked up from germline, CDR1 is SGHKS and CDR2 is YYEKEE (reference sequence). CDR3 length equals 13 residues.